These 28 T cell receptor beta chains were all obtained from the same sample, sequenced in a study of cytomegalovirus exposure and HLA in healthy donors. The study ran its PCR with 60 Vbeta and 13 Jbeta primers. Using immunoSEQ multiplex PCR, the repertoire was profiled, and TCRdb retains in-frame clones only, with some absent. The sample records about 160,000 clones, about 80% being singletons. Material for sequencing was PBMCs. Source of these receptors: a man aged 35 to 55 in good health and CMV-seronegative.

This clone was seen only once. The rearrangement uses TRBV5-5 and TRBJ2-7; no reliable D call. This CDR3 region has 15 residues. Trimming pared 0 bases from V and 3 bases from J, leaving 13 bases between. Germline V CDR1 and CDR2: SGHKS, YYEKEE (reference sequence). The CDR3 bases are TGTGCCAGCAGCTTGGCCAATAGTCCACTCTACGAGCAGTACTTC. This encodes CASSLANSPLYEQYF.

CDR3 region: CASSPDTGAQTF. CDR3 in DNA: TGTGCCAGCAGCCCAGACACAGGGGCCCAAACCTTC. The gene calls are TRBV7-9 and TRBJ1-2; 7 bases align to TRBD1. The CDR3 has 12 amino acids. Germline lookup yields CDR1 SEHNR and CDR2 FQNEAQ (reference sequence). With V trimmed by 5 bases and J by 14 bases, 11 bases remained unmatched.

The rearrangement uses TRBV7-6 and TRBJ1-5, with a possible D match to TRBD1 (6 bases). This CDR3 is 13 amino acids long. CDR1 is SGHVS, CDR2 FNYEAQ, per germline. Between the trimmed V and J ends, which lost 4 bases and 6 bases, there was a span of 10 bases. The CDR3 coding sequence is TGTGCCAGCAGCTCCTTGGACAGTCAGCCCCAGCATTTT. This translates into CASSSLDSQPQHF.

In nucleotides, the CDR3 is TGTGCCAGCAGCTTAAGGGGGGAGGGCTATGGCTACACCTTC. Amino acid sequence: CASSLRGEGYGYTF. This rearrangement joins TRBV11-2 to TRBJ1-2; tentatively, D is TRBD1 (6 bases). Germline CDR1 SGHAT, CDR2 FQNNGV. This CDR3 region has 14 residues. V gave up 2 bases and J gave up 4 bases, with 11 bases separating them.

The rearrangement links TRBV5-6 to TRBJ2-5; 7 nucleotides agree with TRBD2. V lost 3 bases to trimming and J lost 6 bases; unmatched junction nucleotides: 14. CDR3 length: 16 amino acids. Germline CDR1 and CDR2: SGHDT and YYEEEE. The CDR3 sequence is CASSSWGGMGIKTQYF. The CDR3 nucleotides read TGTGCCAGCAGCTCCTGGGGGGGTATGGGCATAAAGACCCAGTACTTC.

The chain joins TRBV29-1 to TRBJ1-5, with 10 bases matching TRBD1. Germline trimming cut 7 bases from V and 7 bases from J; bases unmatched to any gene: 7. The CDR3 has 13 residues. Germline CDR1 and CDR2: SQVTM and ANQGSEA. The CDR3 bases are TGCAGCGCTACGACAGGGGGCGTGCAGCCCCAGCATTTT. This sequence encodes CSATTGGVQPQHF.

The CDR3 nucleotides read TGTGCCAGCAGTTTTTGGCGGCGGGCGGCCTCCTACAATGAGCAGTTCTTC. It yields the protein CASSFWRRAASYNEQFF. The J gene is TRBJ2-1, the V gene TRBV28; weak D call: TRBD2 (5 bases). The ends were cut back, 3 bases at V and 0 bases at J, with 15 bases in the middle. Germline V CDR1 and CDR2: MDHEN, SYDVKM. The CDR3 sequence is 17 residues long. Full variable domain (missing parts from reference TRBV28 and TRBJ2-1): DVKVTQSSRYLVKRTGEKVFLECVQDMDHENMFWYRQDPGLGLRLIYFSYDVKMKEKGDIPEGYSVSREKKERFSLILESASTNQTSMYLCASSFWRRAASYNEQFFGPGTRLTVL.

The chain combines TRBV21-1 with TRBJ2-7; TRBD1, the table's D call, was not compared with the DNA. TRBV21-1 is shown as a pseudogene. The CDR3 runs to 16 residues. CDR3 coding DNA: TGTGCCAGCAGCTCACGAAGCCCGAGCCCCGACAACGAGCAGTACTTC. It codes for CASSSRSPSPDNEQYF.

In this sample, this clone turned up a few times. The chain recombines TRBV7-9 with TRBJ1-4; 11 bases map to TRBD1. Germline V CDR1 and CDR2: SEHNR, FQNEAQ (reference sequence). This CDR3 has 17 amino acids. V was clipped by 3 bases and J by 7 bases; unmatched bases: 10. The DNA of the CDR3 is TGTGCCAGCAGCTTTGAAGGGACAGGGGGGCCAGGTGAAAAACTGTTTTTT. Protein: CASSFEGTGGPGEKLFF.

This chain joins TRBV5-1 and TRBJ1-2; D unresolved. The germline V and J ends were trimmed by 0 bases and 3 bases, with 6 bases remaining between them. The CDR3 spans 13 residues. CDR1 and CDR2 (germline): SGHRS, YFSETQ. CDR3 amino acids: CASSLEGDYGYTF. CDR3 bases: TGCGCCAGCAGCTTGGAAGGAGACTATGGCTACACCTTC.

This sequence joins TRBV7-2 and TRBJ2-1, with 7 bases that match TRBD2. The CDR3 is 15 amino acids. Per germline, CDR1 SGHTA and CDR2 FQGNSA. With 5 bases clipped from V and 1 base from J, the junction kept 5 bases outside the gene matches. The CDR3 spells CASSPPGLSYNEQFF. Written as DNA, the CDR3 is TGTGCCAGCAGCCCCCCGGGACTATCCTACAATGAGCAGTTCTTC.

This rearrangement joins TRBV29-1 to TRBJ2-1; D is undetermined. V lost 3 bases, J lost 3 bases, and 6 bases lay in between. Germline V gene lookup returns CDR1 SQVTM and CDR2 ANQGSEA. CDR3 length equals 12 residues. The CDR3 region is CSVDGGYNEQFF. DNA for the CDR3: TGCAGCGTTGATGGCGGCTACAATGAGCAGTTCTTC.

This rearrangement joins TRBV10-2 to TRBJ2-1; 13 nucleotides match TRBD2. In germline, CDR1 is WSHSY, CDR2 SAAADI. Germline trimming cut 6 bases from V and 9 bases from J; bases unmatched to any gene: 5. This CDR3 is built from 14 residues. For the CDR3, the DNA is TGCGCCAGCAGGGGGACTAGCGGGGTGGGTGAGCAGTTCTTC. Its protein is CASRGTSGVGEQFF.

The rearrangement joins TRBV9 to TRBJ2-7; the D gene is possibly TRBD2 (5 bases). V lost 7 bases and J lost 2, with 10 bases in between. This CDR3 is built from 12 residues. Looked up from germline, CDR1 is SGDLS and CDR2 is YYNGEE. The CDR3 DNA reads TGTGCCAGCGGGAGCTCCCCCTACGAGCAGTACTTC. This encodes CASGSSPYEQYF.

This clone was counted a few times. The rearrangement joins TRBV9 to TRBJ2-2; tentative D call: TRBD1 (6 bases). The V gene lost 1 base and the J gene lost 0 bases, with 13 bases spanning the gap. CDR3 length: 17 amino acids. The germline CDR1 and CDR2 sequences are SGDLS and YYNGEE. CDR3 in amino acids: CASSVRGTLPNTGELFF. For the CDR3, the DNA is TGTGCCAGCAGCGTAAGGGGGACACTCCCGAACACCGGGGAGCTGTTTTTT.

V gene TRBV27 combines with J gene TRBJ2-5; D is ambiguous. The J call is uncertain, as TRBJ2-7 better fits the DNA end. CDR1 and CDR2 (germline): MNHEY, SMNVEV (reference sequence). The CDR3 has 13 residues. The CDR3: CASSYGPDYEQYF. In nucleotides, the CDR3 is TGTGCCAGCAGTTATGGTCCGGACTACGAGCAGTACTTC.

As regards this clone: At one end, the junction sequence differs from germline, possibly due to a read error. The genes are TRBV7-9 and TRBJ1-1, with a tentative D call TRBD1 (5 bases). Germline V gene lookup returns CDR1 SEHNR and CDR2 FQNEAQ (reference sequence). The CDR3 consists of 13 residues. Here the CDR3 reads CSSSLSGGTEAFF. The CDR3 DNA is TGTTCCAGCAGCTTATCGGGGGGGACTGAAGCTTTCTTT. The whole variable domain, filled in from reference TRBV7-9 and TRBJ1-1, reads DTGVSQNPRHKITKRGQNVTFRCDPISEHNRLYWYRQTLGQGPEFLTYFQNEAQLEKSRLLSDRFSAERPKGSFSTLEIQRTEQGDSAMYLCSSSLSGGTEAFFGQGTRLTVV.

This chain joins TRBV5-6 and TRBJ2-5; 9 nucleotides align to TRBD1. CDR1 is SGHDT and CDR2 is YYEEEE in the germline V gene. The CDR3 is 14 residues long. V trimming: 3 bases; J trimming: 7 bases; junction bases outside the gene matches: 7. CDR3 in DNA: TGTGCCAGCAGCTCCCGGGACAGGGTATGGACCCAGTACTTC. Protein sequence: CASSSRDRVWTQYF.

The chain couples TRBV2 to TRBJ2-1, with TRBD2 matching over 9 bases. The ends lost 8 bases at V and 6 bases at J; junction bases unmatched: 8. Germline V lookup: CDR1 SNHLY, CDR2 FYNNEI. This CDR3 comprises 14 residues. The CDR3 loop reads CASYPGLASNEQFF. CDR3 bases: TGTGCCAGCTATCCGGGACTAGCTTCCAATGAGCAGTTCTTC.

The chain has TRBV11-2 and TRBJ2-7, with D possibly matching TRBD2 (5 bases). CDR3 length: 13 amino acids. Per germline, CDR1 SGHAT and CDR2 FQNNGV. V lost 3 bases, J lost 1 base, and 7 bases lay in between. DNA for the CDR3: TGTGCCAGCAGCTTGGCGGGTTCCTACGAGCAGTACTTC. Its translation is CASSLAGSYEQYF.

Of note for this clone: One end of the junction does not line up with germline, which may come from a read error. V is TRBV6-5 and J is TRBJ2-6, with a weak D call TRBD1 (5 bases). CDR1 MNHEY and CDR2 SVGAGI come from the germline V gene. This CDR3 comprises 10 residues. CDR3 bases: TGTGCCAGCGGGGCCAACGGCCTGACTTTC. This translates into CASGANGLTF.

The chain carries TRBV28 and TRBJ2-3; 10 bases are a match to TRBD2. The trim removed 7 bases at V and 7 bases at J, leaving 11 bases unmatched. Germline V CDR1 and CDR2: MDHEN, SYDVKM. CDR3 length: 15 amino acids. The CDR3, as DNA: TGTGCCAGCACCATACGAGCGGGAGGGCCGTATACGCAGTATTTT. Residues: CASTIRAGGPYTQYF.

The gene calls are TRBV5-4 and TRBJ2-1; 8 positions agree with TRBD2. The CDR3 loop spans 16 amino acids. The trim removed 0 bases at V and 0 bases at J, leaving 2 bases unmatched. Germline V CDR1 and CDR2: SGHNT, YYREEE (reference sequence). CDR3: CASSLVSGVSYNEQFF. The DNA of the CDR3 is TGTGCCAGCAGCTTGGTTAGCGGGGTCTCCTACAATGAGCAGTTCTTC.

The genes are TRBV5-1 and TRBJ2-1; 12 bases agree with TRBD2. This CDR3 comprises 15 residues. The germline gives CDR1 SGHRS, CDR2 YFSETQ. V shed 4 bases, J shed 8 bases, and the junction held 7 bases outside the gene matches. The CDR3 is CASSGGLAGYDEQFF. As DNA, the CDR3 is TGCGCCAGCAGCGGAGGACTAGCGGGGTACGATGAGCAGTTCTTC.

The chain is built from TRBV28 and TRBJ2-7; D is uncertain. The germline V gene has CDR1 MDHEN and CDR2 SYDVKM. The CDR3 covers 13 residues. Between the trimmed V and J ends, which lost 3 bases and 3 bases, there was a span of 9 bases. CDR3 protein: CASSFSSFYEQYF. The DNA for the CDR3 is TGTGCCAGCAGTTTCTCGTCCTTCTACGAGCAGTACTTC.

This rearrangement joins TRBV7-9 to TRBJ2-7; 13 nucleotides align to TRBD2. Looked up from germline, CDR1 is SEHNR and CDR2 is FQNEAQ (reference sequence). V lost 11 bases, J lost 4 bases, and 8 bases stayed unmatched. This CDR3 has 14 amino acids. The chain's CDR3 is CAGGTSGISYEQYF. The CDR3 nucleotides are TGTGCCGGGGGGACTAGCGGGATATCGTACGAGCAGTACTTC. Using reference TRBV7-9 and TRBJ2-7 for the parts outside the CDR3, the full variable domain is DTGVSQNPRHKITKRGQNVTFRCDPISEHNRLYWYRQTLGQGPEFLTYFQNEAQLEKSRLLSDRFSAERPKGSFSTLEIQRTEQGDSAMYLCAGGTSGISYEQYFGPGTRLTVT.

This clone was observed once. At one end, the junction sequence differs from germline, possibly due to a read error. The genes are TRBV5-1 and TRBJ2-7; 9 bases map to TRBD1. The CDR3 totals 14 residues. Germline assignment: CDR1 SGHRS and CDR2 YFSETQ. CDR3 residues: CASRLGTGSGEQYF. In DNA, the CDR3 is TGCGCCAGCAGGTTGGGGACAGGGTCTGGCGAGCAGTACTTC. The entire variable domain, with the rest obtained from reference TRBV5-1 and TRBJ2-7, is as follows: KAGVTQTPRYLIKTRGQQVTLSCSPISGHRSVSWYQQTPGQGLQFLFEYFSETQRNKGNFPGRFSGRQFSNSRSEMNVSTLELGDSALYLCASRLGTGSGEQYFGPGTRLTVT.

Concerning this clone: A junction end diverges from the germline sequence, so it may reflect a read error. The rearrangement links TRBV5-6 to TRBJ2-4; 10 bases fit TRBD1. The CDR3 is 14 amino acids. Per the germline V gene, CDR1 is SGHDT and CDR2 is YYEEEE. The CDR3 is CASRPGTGANSQYF. DNA of the CDR3: TGTGCCAGCAGACCCGGGACAGGGGCCAACAGTCAGTACTTC.